This T cell receptor beta chain came from a study of blood T cell repertoires in COVID-19. Study details: Whether acute or convalescent, the COVID-19 samples came from the United States, Italy and Spain. T cells, B-cell-depleted T cells, or PBMCs supplied cDNA or gDNA.

V was clipped by 4 bases and J by 3 bases, with 16 bases between them. This CDR3 has 15 residues. CDR1 is LNHDA, CDR2 SQIVND, per germline (reference sequence). In the authors' workflow: By means of reference gene primer amplification, nucleated cell counts were estimated. The repertoire was sequenced with immunoSEQ multiplex PCR; TCRdb's copy has only in-frame clones and lacks some. The DNA was the basis for D and trimming; V, J and clone size are from that table. Here the sample spans approximately 84,000 clones, approximately 86% being singletons. The sequence was collected from a woman older than 75 with acute or convalescent COVID-19. Sequencing was done on a sample of peripheral blood. This chain connects TRBV19 to TRBJ2-7; D is perhaps TRBD2 (6 bases). The CDR3 DNA follows: TGTGCCAGTAGTAGGGAGCCTAGCGACCTCTACGAGCAGTACTTC. Translation gives CASSREPSDLYEQYF.